What follows is one TCR beta chain and its context. V lost 4 bases and J lost 4; bases outside the gene matches: 6. This CDR3 region has 14 residues. Germline V gene lookup returns CDR1 ENHRY and CDR2 SYGVKD. TCRdb's copy holds only in-frame clones and misses some; the assay was immunoSEQ multiplex PCR. The table shows about 150,000 clones, with roughly 90% occurring only once. The source of the sample is a study of blood T cell repertoires in COVID-19. The sample consisted of peripheral blood. The sequence was collected from a woman in her fifties or sixties with active or convalescent COVID-19. J is TRBJ1-2 and V is TRBV10-3, with 7 bases lining up with TRBD1. CDR3 residues: CAISVTGEGYGYTF. CDR3 DNA sequence: TGTGCCATCAGTGTAACAGGGGAAGGCTATGGCTACACCTTC.